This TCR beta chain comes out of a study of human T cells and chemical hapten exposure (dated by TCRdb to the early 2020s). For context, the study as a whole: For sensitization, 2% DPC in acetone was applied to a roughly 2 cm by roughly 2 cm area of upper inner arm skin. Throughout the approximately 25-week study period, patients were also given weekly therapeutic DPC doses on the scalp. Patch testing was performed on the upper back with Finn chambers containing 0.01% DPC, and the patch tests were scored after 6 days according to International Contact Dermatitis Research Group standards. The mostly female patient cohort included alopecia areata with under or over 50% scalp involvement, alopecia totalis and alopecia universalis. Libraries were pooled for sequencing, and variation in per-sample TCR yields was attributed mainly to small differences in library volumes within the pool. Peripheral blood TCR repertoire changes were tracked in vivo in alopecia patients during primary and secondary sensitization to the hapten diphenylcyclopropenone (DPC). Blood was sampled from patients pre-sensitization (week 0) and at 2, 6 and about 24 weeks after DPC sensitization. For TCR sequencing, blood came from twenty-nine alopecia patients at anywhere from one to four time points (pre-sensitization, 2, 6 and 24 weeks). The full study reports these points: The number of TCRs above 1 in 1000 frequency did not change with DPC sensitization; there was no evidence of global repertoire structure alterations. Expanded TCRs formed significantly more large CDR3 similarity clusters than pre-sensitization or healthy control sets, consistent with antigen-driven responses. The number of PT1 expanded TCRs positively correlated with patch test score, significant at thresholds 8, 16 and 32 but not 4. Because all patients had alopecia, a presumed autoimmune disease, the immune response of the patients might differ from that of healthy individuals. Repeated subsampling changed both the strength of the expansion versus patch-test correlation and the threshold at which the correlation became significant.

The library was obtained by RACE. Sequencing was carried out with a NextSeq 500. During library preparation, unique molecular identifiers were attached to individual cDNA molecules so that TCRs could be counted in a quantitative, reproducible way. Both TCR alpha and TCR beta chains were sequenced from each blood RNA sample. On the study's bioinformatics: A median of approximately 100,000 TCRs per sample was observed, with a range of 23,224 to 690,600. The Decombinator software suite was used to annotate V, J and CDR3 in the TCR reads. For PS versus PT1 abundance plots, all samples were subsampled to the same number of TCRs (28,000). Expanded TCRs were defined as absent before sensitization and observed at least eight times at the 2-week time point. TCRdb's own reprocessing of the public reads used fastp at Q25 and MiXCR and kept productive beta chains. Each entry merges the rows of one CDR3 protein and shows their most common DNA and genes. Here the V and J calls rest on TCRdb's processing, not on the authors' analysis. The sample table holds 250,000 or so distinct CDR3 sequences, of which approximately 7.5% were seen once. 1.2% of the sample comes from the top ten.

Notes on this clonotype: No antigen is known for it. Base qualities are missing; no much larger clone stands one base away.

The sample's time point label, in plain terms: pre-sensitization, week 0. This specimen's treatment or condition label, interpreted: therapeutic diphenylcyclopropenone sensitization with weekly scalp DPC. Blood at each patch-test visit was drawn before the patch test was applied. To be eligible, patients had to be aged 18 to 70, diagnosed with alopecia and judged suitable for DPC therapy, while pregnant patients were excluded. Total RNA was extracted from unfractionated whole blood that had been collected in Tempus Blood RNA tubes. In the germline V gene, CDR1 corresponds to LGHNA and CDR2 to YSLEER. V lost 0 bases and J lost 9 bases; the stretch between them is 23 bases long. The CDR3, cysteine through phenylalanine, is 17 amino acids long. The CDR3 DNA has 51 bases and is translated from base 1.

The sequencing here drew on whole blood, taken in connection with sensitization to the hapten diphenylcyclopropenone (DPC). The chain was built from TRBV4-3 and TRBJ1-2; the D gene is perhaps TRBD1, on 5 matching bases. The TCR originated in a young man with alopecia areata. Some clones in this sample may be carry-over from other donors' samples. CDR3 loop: CASSQDPYFGDLGSYTF. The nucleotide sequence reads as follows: TGCGCCAGCAGCCAAGATCCCTATTTCGGGGACCTGGGAAGCTACACCTTC.